Below are 14 T cell receptor beta chains sequenced from a single sample in a study of blood T cell repertoires in COVID-19. TCRdb's table, derived via immunoSEQ multiplex PCR, lists solely in-frame clones and lacks some. Among 85,000 to 90,000 clones listed, less than 90% were seen once. The sequenced sample consisted of peripheral blood. The receptors originated from a man older than 75 with active or convalescent COVID-19.

This rearrangement joins TRBV7-8 to TRBJ1-5; TRBD1 matches at 7 bases. The CDR3 totals 15 residues. V lost 2 bases to trimming and J lost 4 bases; unmatched junction nucleotides: 5. Germline V CDR1 and CDR2: SGHVS, FQNEAQ. The CDR3 sequence: CASSLSGTANQPQHF. Written as DNA, the CDR3 is TGTGCCAGCAGCTTATCAGGGACAGCAAATCAGCCCCAGCATTTT.

V usage is TRBV3-1 (or the pseudogene TRBV3-2) and J usage is TRBJ2-7; 7 bases agree with TRBD2. The ends lost 1 base at V and 6 bases at J; junction bases unmatched: 9. The CDR3 extends over 15 amino acids. From germline, CDR1 is LGHDT and CDR2 YNNKEL (reference sequence). The CDR3 DNA reads TGTGCCAGCAGCCAAGGACGGGAGGCTTATCGCGAGCAGTACTTC. Translation: CASSQGREAYREQYF.

The V call is TRBV4-3, the J call TRBJ2-7; tentative D call: TRBD1 (5 bases). The V end lost 1 base, the J end lost 5 bases, and 12 bases lay between the germline ends. The CDR3 has 14 residues. Germline CDR1 reads LGHNA; CDR2 reads YSLEER. CDR3 loop: CASSQAQGIDEQYF. The DNA of the CDR3 is TGCGCCAGCAGCCAAGCCCAGGGAATTGACGAGCAGTACTTC.

The sample holds one count of this clone. The rearrangement links TRBV7-2 to TRBJ2-3; 16 nucleotides agree with TRBD2. V lost 0 bases to trimming and J lost 4 bases; unmatched junction nucleotides: 1. This CDR3 region has 17 residues. The germline V gene encodes CDR1 SGHTA and CDR2 FQGNSA. DNA of the CDR3: TGTGCCAGCAGCTTAGCCGGGACTAGCGGGGGGGCAGATACGCAGTATTTT. Translated: CASSLAGTSGGADTQYF.

The DNA of the CDR3 is TGCGCCAGCAGCTTGTCTAGCGGGAGCCCCTCCTACGAGCAGTACTTC. Translation gives CASSLSSGSPSYEQYF. The genes are TRBV5-1 and TRBJ2-7, with TRBD2 identical over 10 bases. Germline-derived CDR1 and CDR2 are SGHRS and YFSETQ. The junction had 4 bases not matched to a gene; V was cut back by 1 base and J by 0 bases. The CDR3 runs to 16 residues.

V is TRBV7-6 and J is TRBJ2-5, with a possible D match to TRBD2 (6 bases). The CDR3 covers 16 residues. The germline CDR1 and CDR2 sequences are SGHVS and FNYEAQ. V was shortened by 0 bases and J by 1 base, with 12 bases between the two germline ends. CDR3 DNA: TGTGCCAGCAGCTTAGCGGGGGTAGCGGCCCAAGAGACCCAGTACTTC. This sequence encodes CASSLAGVAAQETQYF. Complete variable domain (other parts from reference TRBV7-6 and TRBJ2-5): GAGVSQSPRYKVTKRGQDVALRCDPISGHVSLYWYRQALGQGPEFLTYFNYEAQQDKSGLPNDRFSAERPEGSISTLTIQRTEQRDSAMYRCASSLAGVAAQETQYFGPGTRLLVL.

The chain employs TRBV9 and TRBJ1-5; the match to TRBD1 covers 7 bases. The V segment lost 4 bases and the J segment 3 bases; nucleotides outside the gene matches: 7. CDR1 is SGDLS and CDR2 is YYNGEE in the germline V gene. This CDR3 is 15 amino acids long. This chain's CDR3 is CASSPRDSLNQPQHF. The CDR3 region has the DNA TGTGCCAGCAGCCCACGGGACAGCCTCAATCAGCCCCAGCATTTT. Full variable domain (outside the CDR3, taken from reference TRBV9 and TRBJ1-5): DSGVTQTPKHLITATGQRVTLRCSPRSGDLSVYWYQQSLDQGLQFLIQYYNGEERAKGNILERFSAQQFPDLHSELNLSSLELGDSALYFCASSPRDSLNQPQHFGDGTRLSIL.

The CDR3 DNA sequence: TGTGCCAGCAGCGTAGCTCCGGGACAGACAAATTCACCCCTCCACTTT. Translated: CASSVAPGQTNSPLHF. This chain joins TRBV9 and TRBJ1-6; 7 bases fit TRBD1. Trimming removed 0 bases from V and 7 bases from J; junction bases left unmatched: 7. The CDR3 spans 16 residues. Germline lookup yields CDR1 SGDLS and CDR2 YYNGEE.

This chain uses TRBV12-3 or TRBV12-4 with TRBJ1-2; D gene uncertain. CDR3 size: 11 residues. Trimming took 6 bases from V and 9 from J, leaving 11 bases between them. CDR3 amino acids: CASSLFTRYTF. The CDR3 region has the DNA TGTGCCAGCAGCTTATTCACACGCTACACCTTC.

In this sample, this clone turned up a few times. The chain recombines TRBV6-5 with TRBJ1-5, with TRBD1 identical over 9 bases. The V gene's germline CDR1 is MNHEY and CDR2 SVGAGI. V was pared by 10 bases and J by 3 bases, with 10 bases of the junction left unmatched. This CDR3 has 15 amino acids. CDR3: CATSRQGVDNQPQHF. The CDR3 bases are TGTGCCACCTCAAGACAGGGGGTAGACAATCAGCCCCAGCATTTT.

This rearrangement joins TRBV28 to TRBJ1-4; D may be TRBD1 (6 bases). The germline V gene encodes CDR1 MDHEN and CDR2 SYDVKM. The V end lost 2 bases, the J end lost 6 bases, and 10 bases lay between the germline ends. CDR3 length equals 14 residues. CDR3 nucleotides: TGTGCCAGCAGTTTAGGGGGGGCCCATGAAAAACTGTTTTTT. As protein: CASSLGGAHEKLFF.

CDR3 DNA: TGTGCCAGCTCCCTCGGACAGGGGGCGAGTAATTCACCCCTCCACTTT. The encoded protein is CASSLGQGASNSPLHF. The genes are TRBV18 and TRBJ1-6; 11 bases map to TRBD1. The germline CDR1 and CDR2 sequences are KGHSH and LQKENI. The V and J ends lost 6 bases and 6 bases, in that order; junction bases with no gene match: 7. This CDR3 is built from 16 residues.

This rearrangement joins TRBV27 to TRBJ1-5; TRBD1 is a possible D gene (5 bases). The CDR3 length is 16 residues. Germline CDR1 MNHEY, CDR2 SMNVEV (reference sequence). Trimming left V 6 bases short and J 1 base short, with 16 bases between. CDR3 region: CASRGGTTRSNQPQHF. As DNA, the CDR3 is TGTGCCAGCAGGGGGGGGACCACTCGAAGCAATCAGCCCCAGCATTTT.

This chain links TRBV7-2 with TRBJ2-2; TRBD2 aligns across 7 bases. The ends lost 5 bases at V and 0 bases at J; junction bases unmatched: 6. Germline V gene data show CDR1 as SGHTA and CDR2 as FQGNSA. This CDR3 contains 16 residues. CDR3 residues: CASSQMGGTNTGELFF. The CDR3 DNA is TGTGCCAGCAGCCAAATGGGAGGGACGAACACCGGGGAGCTGTTTTTT.